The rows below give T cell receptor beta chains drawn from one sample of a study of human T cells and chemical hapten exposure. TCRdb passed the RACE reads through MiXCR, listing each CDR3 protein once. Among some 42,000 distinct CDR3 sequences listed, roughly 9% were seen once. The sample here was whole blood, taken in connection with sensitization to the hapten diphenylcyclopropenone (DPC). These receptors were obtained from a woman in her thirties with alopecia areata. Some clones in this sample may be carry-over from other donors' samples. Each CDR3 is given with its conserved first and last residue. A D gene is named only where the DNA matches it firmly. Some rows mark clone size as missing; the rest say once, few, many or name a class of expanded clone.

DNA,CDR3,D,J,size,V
TGTGCCACCAGTGGCCGGGCGGGAGAGGAGCCCCAGCATTTT,CATSGRAGEEPQHF,.,TRBJ1-5,.,TRBV24-1
TGTGCCAGCAGCCAACCGACTAGCGTAATTAGCACAGATACGCAGTATTTT,CASSQPTSVISTDTQYF,TRBD2,TRBJ2-3,many,TRBV4-2
TGTGCCAGCAGTGCCAGCGGGGGGGGCTCCTACGAGCAGTACTTC,CASSASGGGSYEQYF,TRBD2,TRBJ2-7,many,TRBV12-3/TRBV12-4
TGTGCCAGCAGGCGCTCATCAGATACGCAGTATTTT,CASRRSSDTQYF,.,TRBJ2-3,many,TRBV6-5
TGTGCCAGCAGCGAGGGGGACAGCCGCCATGGCTACACCTTC,CASSEGDSRHGYTF,TRBD1,TRBJ1-2,many,TRBV2
TGTGCCAGCAGTCCCGCGGACAGCTCCTACGAGCAGTACTTC,CASSPADSSYEQYF,.,TRBJ2-7,few,TRBV28
TGTGCCAGCAGACAGGGGACCGGGGAGCTGTTTTTT,CASRQGTGELFF,TRBD1,TRBJ2-2,many,TRBV6-1
TGCGCCAGCAGCCAAGATTACGCGAAGAACACTGAAGCTTTCTTT,CASSQDYAKNTEAFF,.,TRBJ1-1,many,TRBV4-3
TGTGCCAGCTCACCCGCAACCGCAGGGGACAGGGGGCAGTTCTTC,CASSPATAGDRGQFF,TRBD1,TRBJ2-1,many,TRBV18
TGTGCCAGCAGTTTATTGGGAGGGAACACTGAAGCTTTCTTT,CASSLLGGNTEAFF,.,TRBJ1-1,few,TRBV27
TGTGCCAGCAGCGTACAACAGCGAGGCGACACTGAAGCTTTCTTT,CASSVQQRGDTEAFF,.,TRBJ1-1,many,TRBV7-2
TGTGCCAGCAGCTCCTACACCGGGGAGCTGTTTTTT,CASSSYTGELFF,.,TRBJ2-2,.,TRBV21-1
TGTGCCAGCAGCTTGTCAGGAGGATTTAACACTGAAGCTTTCTTT,CASSLSGGFNTEAFF,.,TRBJ1-1,.,TRBV11-2
TGTGCCAGCAGCTTTTATACTCAGGGTAGGTCCTACAATGAGCAGTTCTTC,CASSFYTQGRSYNEQFF,.,TRBJ2-1,few,TRBV5-6
TGCGCCAGCAGCCAAATCTTAGGAATCAGCGAGCAGTACTTC,CASSQILGISEQYF,.,TRBJ2-7,many,TRBV4-3
TGCAGCGTTGGTAGCGAAGCCAAGACCCAGTACTTC,CSVGSEAKTQYF,.,TRBJ2-5,.,TRBV29-1
TGCAGTGCCAGTCCTCAGTCGGGGATCAGTGAGCAGTTCTTC,CSASPQSGISEQFF,.,TRBJ2-1,many,TRBV20-1
TGTGCCAGCAGCAGGACAGCCACAGATACGCAGTATTTT,CASSRTATDTQYF,.,TRBJ2-3,.,TRBV6-4
TGTGCCAGCAGCTCGCAACGGGCGAACACCGGGGAGCTGTTTTTT,CASSSQRANTGELFF,.,TRBJ2-2,few,TRBV7-2
TGTGCCAACACACCGTACAGCGGAAAGACTGGGAATGAGCAGTTCTTC,CANTPYSGKTGNEQFF,.,TRBJ2-1,few,TRBV6-2/TRBV6-3
TGCGCCAGCAGTCAACACCTTAGCGGGGGGGCCGGCACAGATACGCAGTATTTT,CASSQHLSGGAGTDTQYF,TRBD2,TRBJ2-3,.,TRBV4-1
TGTGCCAGCTCACCAGGGACGGGAACTAACTCTGGAAACACCATATATTTT,CASSPGTGTNSGNTIYF,.,TRBJ1-3,few,TRBV18
TGTGCCAGCAGCTTAGGTTGGTCCACCGCAGCTTTCTTT,CASSLGWSTAAFF,.,TRBJ1-1,few,TRBV7-2
TGTGCCAGCAGTCCCGGACTAGCGGGGAGCACCGGGGAGCTGTTTTTT,CASSPGLAGSTGELFF,TRBD2,TRBJ2-2,.,TRBV12-3/TRBV12-4
TGCGCCAGCAGGGCGTCCTTGAGCGGGAATGAGCAGTTCTTC,CASRASLSGNEQFF,.,TRBJ2-1,few,TRBV5-1
TGTGCCAGCAGCTTCATGGGGGGCACAGATACGCAGTATTTT,CASSFMGGTDTQYF,.,TRBJ2-3,many,TRBV7-3
TGTGCCAGCAGTCCAACAGGGGAGATACGTTCACCCCTCCACTTT,CASSPTGEIRSPLHF,TRBD1,TRBJ1-6,.,TRBV6-6
TGTGCCAGCTCACCTGTGGGGATAAGAGCAGGGAGCTACGAGCAGTACTTC,CASSPVGIRAGSYEQYF,.,TRBJ2-7,many,TRBV18